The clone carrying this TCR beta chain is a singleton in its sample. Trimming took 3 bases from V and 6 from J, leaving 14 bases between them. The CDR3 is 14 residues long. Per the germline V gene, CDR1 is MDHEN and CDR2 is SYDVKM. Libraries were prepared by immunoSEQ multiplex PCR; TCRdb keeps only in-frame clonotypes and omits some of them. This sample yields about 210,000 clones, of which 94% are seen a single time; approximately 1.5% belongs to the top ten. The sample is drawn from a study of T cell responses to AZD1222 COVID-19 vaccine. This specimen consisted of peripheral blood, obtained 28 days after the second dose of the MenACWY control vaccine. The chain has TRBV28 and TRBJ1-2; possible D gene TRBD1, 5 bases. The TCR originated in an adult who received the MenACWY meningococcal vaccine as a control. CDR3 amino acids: CASSLYGGLDGYTF. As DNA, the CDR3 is TGTGCCAGCAGTTTGTACGGGGGGTTAGATGGCTACACCTTC.